Following are 20 T cell receptor beta chains from one sample sequenced in a study of T cell responses to AZD1222 COVID-19 vaccine. Sequenced by immunoSEQ multiplex PCR; TCRdb stores in-frame clones only, minus some. The table shows about 120,000 clones, with approximately 90% occurring only once. The sample here was peripheral blood, taken 28 days after the second AZD1222 dose. Every receptor here comes from an adult who received the AZD1222 COVID-19 vaccine.

With regard to this clone: The sample has other DNA sequences that encode this CDR3 too. The chain carries TRBV7-9 and TRBJ1-1; possible D gene TRBD1, 5 bases. This CDR3 is 13 amino acids long. Germline V gene data show CDR1 as SEHNR and CDR2 as FQNEAQ (reference sequence). Trimming left V 3 bases short and J 1 base short, with 6 bases between. CDR3 sequence: CASSFTGNTEAFF. Here the CDR3 DNA reads TGTGCCAGCAGCTTCACAGGGAACACTGAAGCTTTCTTT.

The chain combines TRBV6-5 with TRBJ2-3; 8 bases are a match to TRBD2. This CDR3 spans 15 amino acids. The V and J ends lost 4 bases and 2 bases, in that order; junction bases with no gene match: 5. Per germline, CDR1 MNHEY and CDR2 SVGAGI. CDR3 DNA: TGTGCCAGCAGTTTGTGGCGGGGGGACACAGATACGCAGTATTTT. This sequence encodes CASSLWRGDTDTQYF.

Notes on this clone: This same CDR3 is encoded by further DNA sequences in the sample. This chain joins TRBV11-3 and TRBJ1-4, with unresolved D. The ends were cut back, 3 bases at V and 5 bases at J, with 7 bases in the middle. Germline V gene data show CDR1 as SGHNT and CDR2 as YENEEA. The CDR3 spans 13 residues. As DNA, the CDR3 is TGTGCCAGCAGCTTCCCCGGGAATGAAAAACTGTTTTTT. This sequence encodes CASSFPGNEKLFF.

CDR3 region: CASVRASGGFDTQYF. In DNA, the CDR3 is TGTGCCAGCGTACGGGCTAGCGGGGGGTTTGATACGCAGTATTTT. The V gene is TRBV6-5, the J gene TRBJ2-3, with 11 bases fitting TRBD2. Trimming removed 8 bases from V and 6 bases from J; junction bases left unmatched: 10. Per the germline V gene, CDR1 is MNHEY and CDR2 is SVGAGI. CDR3 length equals 15 residues.

This clone has just a few counts. The chain joins TRBV10-1 to TRBJ2-7; 14 nucleotides agree with TRBD2. Per the germline V gene, CDR1 is WNHNN and CDR2 is SYGVQD (reference sequence). V dropped 9 bases and J dropped 7; count of bases not matched to a gene: 5. This CDR3 contains 13 residues. CDR3 DNA: TGCGCCAGGAGGACTAGCGGGGGGAGGGAGCAGTACTTC. Its translation: CARRTSGGREQYF.

CDR3: CASSTRRFSDTEAFF. DNA of the CDR3: TGTGCCAGCTCCACGAGGAGATTCTCGGACACTGAAGCTTTCTTT. V and J are TRBV6-5 and TRBJ1-1; D not resolved. The CDR3 contains 15 residues. Germline-derived CDR1 and CDR2 are MNHEY and SVGAGI. V lost 8 bases and J 3 bases, leaving 19 bases between the germline ends.

The chain carries TRBV11-3 and TRBJ1-2; tentatively, D is TRBD1 (5 bases). V lost 5 bases to trimming and J lost 2 bases, with 9 bases between them. CDR1 and CDR2 from the germline V gene are SGHNT and YENEEA. The CDR3 consists of 13 residues. CDR3 sequence reads: CASSPQGNYGYTF. The CDR3 nucleotides read TGTGCCAGCAGCCCCCAGGGAAACTATGGCTACACCTTC.

The chain links TRBV6-2 or TRBV6-3 to TRBJ2-3; 7 nucleotides align to TRBD1. This CDR3 region has 15 residues. With V trimmed by 2 bases and J by 6 bases, 8 bases remained unmatched. The germline CDR1 and CDR2 sequences are MNHEY and SVGEGT. The CDR3, as DNA: TGTGCCAGCAGTTACGGACAGGAACCCAGGGATACGCAGTATTTT. This gives the protein CASSYGQEPRDTQYF.

The chain combines TRBV11-3 with TRBJ2-2; 9 bases fit TRBD1. The ends lost 5 bases at V and 7 bases at J; junction bases unmatched: 14. Germline V gene lookup returns CDR1 SGHNT and CDR2 YENEEA. The CDR3 extends over 17 amino acids. CDR3 DNA sequence: TGTGCCAGCAGCCCCGCGGACAGGGGAGTGTGGCACGGGGAGCTGTTTTTT. It specifies CASSPADRGVWHGELFF. Full variable domain (outside the CDR3, taken from reference TRBV11-3 and TRBJ2-2): EAGVVQSPRYKIIEKKQPVAFWCNPISGHNTLYWYLQNLGQGPELLIRYENEEAVDDSQLPKDRFSAERLKGVDSTLKIQPAELGDSAVYLCASSPADRGVWHGELFFGEGSRLTVL.

The chain has TRBV7-8 and TRBJ2-7; TRBD2 is a possible D gene (6 bases). Trimming stripped 3 bases from V and 2 bases from J, with 8 bases between. Germline CDR1 is SGHVS and CDR2 is FQNEAQ. This CDR3 has 13 residues. The CDR3 is CASSFSGTYEQYF. The CDR3 nucleotides are TGTGCCAGCAGCTTTAGCGGAACCTACGAGCAGTACTTC. Drawing the rest from reference TRBV7-8 and TRBJ2-7, the complete variable domain is GAGVSQSPRYKVAKRGQDVALRCDPISGHVSLFWYQQALGQGPEFLTYFQNEAQLDKSGLPSDRFFAERPEGSVSTLKIQRTQQEDSAVYLCASSFSGTYEQYFGPGTRLTVT.

The chain carries TRBV7-9 and TRBJ1-1; TRBD1 agrees at 8 bases. CDR1 and CDR2 from the germline V gene are SEHNR and FQNEAQ (reference sequence). Losses at the gene ends were 3 bases for V and 5 bases for J; bases not matched to a gene: 5. The CDR3 extends over 14 amino acids. CDR3 sequence: CASSFGQGWTEAFF. CDR3 coding DNA: TGTGCCAGCAGCTTCGGACAGGGTTGGACTGAAGCTTTCTTT.

This clone occurred once. The V and J genes are TRBV28 and TRBJ1-1; 7 nucleotides align to TRBD1. This CDR3 is built from 13 residues. V shed 5 bases and J 4 bases; nucleotides not matched to a gene: 4. Per germline, CDR1 MDHEN and CDR2 SYDVKM. The CDR3 sequence: CASSTQGGTEAFF. The CDR3 DNA reads TGTGCCAGCAGTACTCAGGGGGGCACTGAAGCTTTCTTT. The variable domain in full, with the rest retrieved from reference TRBV28 and TRBJ1-1, is DVKVTQSSRYLVKRTGEKVFLECVQDMDHENMFWYRQDPGLGLRLIYFSYDVKMKEKGDIPEGYSVSREKKERFSLILESASTNQTSMYLCASSTQGGTEAFFGQGTRLTVV.

The chain recombines TRBV7-9 with TRBJ2-5, with TRBD2 matching 9 bases. Trimming at V came to 4 bases and at J to 4 bases, leaving 7 bases not matched to a gene. Germline V gene sequence: CDR1 SEHNR, CDR2 FQNEAQ (reference sequence). The CDR3 contains 15 residues. The CDR3 nucleotides read TGTGCCAGCAGCTCAACGAGCGGGGGGCCAGAGACCCAGTACTTC. It codes for CASSSTSGGPETQYF.

This chain joins TRBV9 and TRBJ1-4, with D maybe TRBD1 (5 bases). Per germline, CDR1 SGDLS and CDR2 YYNGEE. Trimming shortened V by 0 bases and J by 4 bases, and 7 bases separated the two germline ends. This CDR3 has 14 amino acids. This CDR3 is CASSVGDSNEKLFF. CDR3 coding DNA: TGTGCCAGCAGCGTAGGAGACAGTAATGAAAAACTGTTTTTT. The full variable domain, completed using reference TRBV9 and TRBJ1-4, is DSGVTQTPKHLITATGQRVTLRCSPRSGDLSVYWYQQSLDQGLQFLIQYYNGEERAKGNILERFSAQQFPDLHSELNLSSLELGDSALYFCASSVGDSNEKLFFGSGTQLSVL.

The chain employs TRBV28 and TRBJ2-7, with D perhaps matching TRBD2 (5 bases). CDR1 is MDHEN, CDR2 SYDVKM, per germline. V was shortened by 3 bases and J by 5 bases, with 14 bases between the two germline ends. The CDR3 extends over 14 amino acids. CDR3 sequence: CASSFGRLNHEQYF. The CDR3 nucleotides are TGTGCCAGCAGTTTTGGGAGACTAAACCACGAGCAGTACTTC.

This clone was counted a single time. At one end the junction does not follow the germline gene, possibly because of a read error. This chain's CDR3 is CASRPSSNEQFF. DNA of the CDR3: TGTGCCAGCAGGCCCTCCTCCAATGAGCAGTTCTTC. The genes are TRBV5-5 and TRBJ2-1; D gene uncertain. CDR1 and CDR2 (germline): SGHKS, YYEKEE (reference sequence). The CDR3 is 12 amino acids.

This clone was seen only once. Other DNA sequences in this sample translate to the same CDR3. This sequence joins TRBV28 and TRBJ1-5; weak D call: TRBD1 (6 bases). V was cut by 0 bases and J by 2 bases, with 8 bases left in between. This CDR3 contains 15 residues. Germline CDR1 MDHEN, CDR2 SYDVKM. CDR3 sequence (DNA): TGTGCCAGCAGTTTATGGCGGACAGGCAATCAGCCCCAGCATTTT. As protein: CASSLWRTGNQPQHF.

CDR3: CASSWPPGQSSYNSPLHF. The DNA for the CDR3 is TGTGCCAGCAGTTGGCCTCCGGGACAGAGCTCCTATAATTCACCCCTCCACTTT. The chain employs TRBV6-2 or TRBV6-3 and TRBJ1-6; TRBD1 matches 7 bases. The CDR3 sequence is 18 residues long. The germline V gene encodes CDR1 MNHEY and CDR2 SVGEGT. Trimming cost V 4 bases and J 0 bases; bases outside gene matches: 9.

This chain links TRBV5-1 with TRBJ1-6, with 12 positions matching TRBD1. V was clipped by 4 bases and J by 7 bases; unmatched bases: 6. CDR1 is SGHRS and CDR2 is YFSETQ in the germline V gene. The CDR3 loop spans 16 amino acids. CDR3: CASSGGQGALNSPLHF. The CDR3 DNA follows: TGCGCCAGCAGCGGGGGACAGGGGGCCTTGAATTCACCCCTCCACTTT.

The chain is built from TRBV6-2 or TRBV6-3 and TRBJ1-5; D possibly corresponds to TRBD1 (6 bases). The V end lost 0 bases, the J end lost 1 base, and 13 bases lay between the germline ends. The germline V gene encodes CDR1 MNHEY and CDR2 SVGEGT. There are 17 residues in the CDR3. The chain's CDR3 is CASSYSAGGLSNQPQHF. CDR3 nucleotide sequence: TGTGCCAGCAGTTACTCGGCCGGGGGCCTCAGCAATCAGCCCCAGCATTTT.